These 26 T cell receptor beta chains originate from one sample sequenced in a study of blood T cells in healthy people across ages. Together with a sample-barcoded 5' primer, a J-beta primer mix was included in a second PCR lasting roughly 6 to 12 cycles. TCRdb itself ran the 5' RACE reads through MiXCR, one entry per CDR3 protein. In the table there are 950,000 to 1,200,000 distinct CDR3 sequences, 35% to 40% of which are singletons. Sequencing input: blood. The receptors shown here come from a man between 18 and 35 years old in good health.

This clonotype was seen only a few times. The chain carries TRBV5-1 and TRBJ1-2; D gene ambiguous. CDR3 size: 13 residues. Germline CDR1 SGHRS, CDR2 YFSETQ. Trimming removed 4 bases at V and 4 bases at J, with 11 bases between. CDR3 in DNA: TGCGCCAGCAGCGTGACCACTGCCTATGGCTACACCTTC. Translated, it gives CASSVTTAYGYTF. Full variable domain (rest looked up from reference TRBV5-1 and TRBJ1-2): KAGVTQTPRYLIKTRGQQVTLSCSPISGHRSVSWYQQTPGQGLQFLFEYFSETQRNKGNFPGRFSGRQFSNSRSEMNVSTLELGDSALYLCASSVTTAYGYTFGSGTRLTVV.

This clonotype was seen a handful of times. The CDR3 spells CASSQDNRDPGALYNEQFF. The CDR3 DNA reads as TGCGCCAGCAGCCAAGATAACAGGGATCCGGGGGCCCTCTACAATGAGCAGTTCTTC. V usage is TRBV4-3 and J usage is TRBJ2-1; TRBD1 or TRBD2 may be the D gene (6 bases each). The germline V and J ends were trimmed by 0 bases and 3 bases, with 21 bases remaining between them. This CDR3 is built from 19 residues. Germline V lookup: CDR1 LGHNA, CDR2 YSLEER.

This chain uses TRBV20-1 with TRBJ2-5; no firm D call. CDR1 and CDR2 (germline): DFQATT, SNEGSKA (reference sequence). The CDR3 spans 14 residues. Between the trimmed V and J ends, which lost 2 bases and 11 bases, there was a span of 21 bases. Here the CDR3 reads CSARLGRRTDEQYF. The CDR3 DNA follows: TGCAGTGCTAGACTAGGACGCAGAACGGATGAGCAGTACTTC.

The chain has TRBV12-3 or TRBV12-4 and TRBJ1-4, with D perhaps TRBD1 (5 bases). The V end lost 6 bases, the J end lost 11 bases, and 13 bases lay between the germline ends. CDR3 size: 12 residues. CDR3 amino acids: CASRSMGGKLFF. CDR3 DNA sequence: TGTGCCAGCAGGTCCATGGGGGGGAAACTGTTTTTT.

Worth noting for this clonotype: Here the CDR3 omits its conserved ending phenylalanine or tryptophan, so a read error is the likely source. The chain uses TRBV5-1 and TRBJ2-3, with 8 bases identical to TRBD1. Germline values: CDR1 SGHRS, CDR2 YFSETQ. The V gene end was trimmed by 5 bases and the J gene end by 6 bases; junction bases not matched to a gene: 8. This CDR3 spans 14 amino acids. The CDR3 nucleotides are TGCGCCAGCAGGGTGGGGACAGGCGAGGATACGCAGTATCTT. Protein product: CASRVGTGEDTQYL.

The CDR3 nucleotides are TGCAGTGCTCCGAAGGTCGGGACTAACACAGATACGCAGTATTTT. Translated: CSAPKVGTNTDTQYF. The V call is TRBV20-1, the J call TRBJ2-3; 7 nucleotides align to TRBD2. CDR1 is DFQATT, CDR2 SNEGSKA, per germline (reference sequence). The CDR3 is made up of 15 amino acids. V gave up 5 bases and J gave up 2 bases; unmatched junction bases: 10.

The chain uses TRBV20-1 and TRBJ2-7, with TRBD2 matching 7 bases. The CDR3 is 15 amino acids. With 2 bases clipped from V and 0 bases from J, the junction kept 7 bases outside the gene matches. The germline gives CDR1 DFQATT, CDR2 SNEGSKA (reference sequence). CDR3 protein: CSARHPGLSSYEQYF. Written as DNA, the CDR3 is TGCAGTGCTAGACACCCGGGACTATCCTCCTACGAGCAGTACTTC.

V is TRBV6-5 and J is TRBJ2-3; D is perhaps TRBD1 or TRBD2 (5 bases each). Per germline, CDR1 MNHEY and CDR2 SVGAGI. The ends were cut back, 5 bases at V and 4 bases at J, with 10 bases in the middle. The CDR3 extends over 13 amino acids. CDR3 residues: CASSRGRPDTQYF. The CDR3 DNA follows: TGTGCCAGCAGTCGGGGACGCCCAGATACGCAGTATTTT.

The table lists this clonotype with a count of one. This sequence may be a read error, since a much larger clone differs from it by one base. The rearrangement links TRBV29-1 to TRBJ2-5; possibly TRBD1 or TRBD2 for D (5 bases each). CDR1 SQVTM and CDR2 ANQGSEA come from the germline V gene. The CDR3 consists of 14 residues. In DNA, the CDR3 is TGCAACGTTCAGTTTCCGGCAGAGGGGGAGACCCAGTACTTC. It translates to CNVQFPAEGETQYF.

The V gene is TRBV12-3 or TRBV12-4, the J gene TRBJ2-5, with 11 bases lining up with TRBD2. The CDR3 length is 14 residues. V lost 9 bases to trimming and J lost 0 bases; unmatched junction nucleotides: 3. The CDR3: CASILAGDQETQYF. Written as DNA, the CDR3 is TGTGCCAGTATACTAGCGGGGGACCAAGAGACCCAGTACTTC.

This clonotype occurred a few times. V is TRBV28 and J is TRBJ2-4; the D is unclear. The V and J ends lost 4 bases and 6 bases respectively, with 7 bases between them. CDR1 is MDHEN and CDR2 is SYDVKM in the germline V gene. The CDR3 spans 12 residues. Here the CDR3 reads CASSSSRNIQYF. CDR3 sequence (DNA): TGTGCCAGCAGTTCTAGTAGAAACATTCAGTACTTC.

V usage is TRBV4-1 and J usage is TRBJ2-7, with a possible D match to TRBD2 (7 bases). Germline CDR1 and CDR2: MGHRA and YSYEKL. The CDR3 extends over 17 amino acids. Trimming took 5 bases from V and 7 from J, leaving 27 bases between them. CDR3: CASSEIGGGVFLIEQYF. The CDR3 DNA reads TGCGCCAGCAGCGAGATTGGAGGGGGGGTGTTTCTCATTGAGCAGTACTTC.

V gene TRBV4-2 combines with J gene TRBJ2-7, with D tentatively TRBD1 (5 bases). The V end was cut by 0 bases, the J end by 4 bases, with 16 bases between. There are 16 residues in the CDR3. Germline CDR1 LGHNA, CDR2 YNFKEQ. For the CDR3, the DNA is TGTGCCAGCAGCCAAGATCGGGCAGGGCGGTCGTACGAGCAGTACTTC. This encodes CASSQDRAGRSYEQYF.

The rearrangement joins TRBV2 to TRBJ2-2, with TRBD2 matching 12 bases. Germline CDR1 SNHLY, CDR2 FYNNEI. The CDR3 is made up of 16 amino acids. Trimming cost V 7 bases and J 4 bases; bases outside gene matches: 7. In DNA, the CDR3 is TGTGCCAGCATCCTAGCGGGGGGGCGGCCCACCGGGGAGCTGTTTTTT. Protein: CASILAGGRPTGELFF.

This clonotype was counted between two and nine times. This chain links TRBV2 with TRBJ2-1, with TRBD1 as a possible D gene (6 bases). Germline loops: CDR1 SNHLY, CDR2 FYNNEI. The CDR3 totals 15 residues. With 7 bases removed from V and 5 bases from J, the gap between germline ends came to 18 bases. Here the CDR3 DNA reads TGTGCCAGCACGCCCTCCCATGACAGGCACAATGAGCAGTTCTTC. Its translation: CASTPSHDRHNEQFF.

This clonotype came up a few times. The chain links TRBV14 to TRBJ1-2, with 7 bases matching TRBD1. CDR3 length: 15 amino acids. Germline V CDR1 and CDR2: SGHDN, FVKESK. Germline trimming cut 1 base from V and 2 bases from J; bases unmatched to any gene: 4. DNA of the CDR3: TGTGCCAGCAGCCAAGCAGGGGGATCGAACTATGGCTACACCTTC. It is translated as CASSQAGGSNYGYTF.

This clonotype was observed once. The chain couples TRBV6-6 to TRBJ2-2; tentative D call: TRBD2 (6 bases). V shed 2 bases and J shed 7 bases, with 14 bases lying between them. This CDR3 region has 15 residues. Per the germline V gene, CDR1 is MNHNY and CDR2 is SVGAGI (reference sequence). The CDR3 DNA follows: TGTGCCAGCAGTTACACAGCAGGGCGGGACGGGGAGCTGTTTTTT. It encodes CASSYTAGRDGELFF.

This chain links TRBV9 with TRBJ2-5, with D perhaps TRBD1 (6 bases). The end of the DNA fits TRBJ2-7 better, so the J call may be wrong. CDR3 length equals 13 residues. Germline V lookup: CDR1 SGDLS, CDR2 YYNGEE. As DNA, the CDR3 is TGTGCCAGCAGCGTAGCTGGGGGCGCCGAGCAGTACTTC. Protein sequence: CASSVAGGAEQYF.

In regard to this clonotype: This clone may be a read error of a much larger clone one base away. The conserved closing phenylalanine or tryptophan is absent in this CDR3, likely reflecting a read error. This chain uses TRBV28 with TRBJ2-1; 9 positions agree with TRBD2. Losses at the gene ends were 7 bases for V and 6 bases for J; bases not matched to a gene: 7. This CDR3 is 14 amino acids long. Germline assignment: CDR1 MDHEN and CDR2 SYDVKM. CDR3 DNA: TGTGCCAGCATCACTATAGCGGGGGCCAATGAGCAGTTCATC. This sequence encodes CASITIAGANEQFI.

This clonotype was observed a few times. The rearrangement joins TRBV6-7 to TRBJ2-7, with 7 bases matching TRBD1. TRBV6-7 is filed as an ORF, its function uncertain. The CDR3 spans 14 residues. With V trimmed by 2 bases and J by 2 bases, 3 bases remained unmatched. The CDR3 bases are TGTGCCAGCAGTTACAAGGGACAGACCTACGAGCAGTACTTC. Protein sequence: CASSYKGQTYEQYF.

The chain joins TRBV5-1 to TRBJ1-2; D not resolved. CDR3 length equals 13 residues. Germline CDR1 reads SGHRS; CDR2 reads YFSETQ. V shed 2 bases and J shed 4 bases, with 9 bases lying between them. The CDR3 DNA reads TGCGCCAGCAGCTTTTATCCAACCTATGGCTACACCTTC. Its protein product is CASSFYPTYGYTF.

The chain has TRBV19 and TRBJ2-4; D not certain. The assigned J gene may be wrong: the sequence end matches TRBJ2-7 better. Germline V lookup: CDR1 LNHDA, CDR2 SQIVND (reference sequence). The CDR3 is 17 residues long. The CDR3 region has the DNA TGTGCCAGTAGTACCCCTCTGGCGGACCACGACTCCTACGAGCAGTACTTC. Its translation: CASSTPLADHDSYEQYF.

The rearrangement uses TRBV10-3 and TRBJ1-3, with 11 bases that match TRBD1. The germline CDR1 and CDR2 sequences are ENHRY and SYGVKD. There are 15 residues in the CDR3. The V segment lost 6 bases and the J segment 2 bases; nucleotides outside the gene matches: 3. CDR3: CAISGTGGPGNTIYF. The DNA of the CDR3 is TGTGCCATCAGCGGGACAGGGGGACCTGGAAACACCATATATTTT.

The gene calls are TRBV11-3 and TRBJ2-1; D is perhaps TRBD1 (5 bases). The CDR3 totals 15 residues. V gave up 1 base and J gave up 5 bases, with 12 bases separating them. In germline, CDR1 is SGHNT, CDR2 YENEEA. This CDR3 reads CASSLVGAIDNEQFF. In DNA form, the CDR3 reads TGTGCCAGCAGCTTAGTAGGGGCAATTGACAATGAGCAGTTCTTC. Full variable domain (remainder filled in from reference TRBV11-3 and TRBJ2-1): EAGVVQSPRYKIIEKKQPVAFWCNPISGHNTLYWYLQNLGQGPELLIRYENEEAVDDSQLPKDRFSAERLKGVDSTLKIQPAELGDSAVYLCASSLVGAIDNEQFFGPGTRLTVL.

Only a few counts were recorded for this clonotype. Compared with germline, one end of the junction differs, possibly owing to a read error. V gene TRBV7-2 combines with J gene TRBJ2-3; 9 bases are a match to TRBD2. The CDR3 spans 15 residues. The V gene's germline CDR1 is SGHTA and CDR2 FQGNSA. In nucleotides, the CDR3 is TGTGCCAGCAGCCTAGCGGGGCTAGCGACAGATACGCAGTATTTT. Its protein is CASSLAGLATDTQYF.

The V call is TRBV6-5, the J call TRBJ1-2, with 7 nucleotides matching TRBD1. V lost 5 bases, J lost 1 base, and 7 bases stayed unmatched. CDR1 is MNHEY, CDR2 SVGAGI, per germline. The CDR3 totals 15 residues. Here the CDR3 DNA reads TGTGCCAGCAGTCCCGTGGACAGGAGTAACTATGGCTACACCTTC. It translates to CASSPVDRSNYGYTF.